A selection of T cell receptor beta chains follows, all from one sample in a study of blood T cell repertoires in COVID-19. Generated by immunoSEQ multiplex PCR, the TCRdb table keeps only in-frame clones and is missing some. The table records around 150,000 clones, roughly four fifths of them present only once. The sample was peripheral blood. Receptor source: a woman over 75 with active or convalescent COVID-19. The CDR3 runs from the conserved cysteine through the conserved F or W. A D gene is named only where the DNA matches it firmly. Size values are once, few and many counts, or a class for expanded clones, and some rows have none.

j_call: TRBJ2-5
d_call: -
v_call: TRBV11-3
clone_size: -
cdr3_aa: CASSLRTDQETQYF
cdr3_nt: TGTGCCAGCAGCTTACGGACAGACCAAGAGACCCAGTACTTC

j_call: TRBJ1-1
d_call: -
v_call: TRBV11-2
clone_size: -
cdr3_aa: CASRLGLLNTEAFF
cdr3_nt: TGTGCCAGCAGGCTGGGGCTACTGAACACTGAAGCTTTCTTT

j_call: TRBJ1-3
d_call: -
v_call: TRBV29-1
clone_size: few
cdr3_aa: CSVEVQGGNTIYF
cdr3_nt: TGCAGCGTTGAAGTGCAGGGAGGAAACACCATATATTTT

j_call: TRBJ1-5
d_call: -
v_call: TRBV12-3/TRBV12-4
clone_size: -
cdr3_aa: CASSPSGNQPQHF
cdr3_nt: TGTGCCAGCAGTCCCTCAGGGAATCAGCCCCAGCATTTT

j_call: TRBJ1-5
d_call: TRBD1
v_call: TRBV18
clone_size: few
cdr3_aa: CASSPTGTGGQPQHF
cdr3_nt: TGTGCCAGCTCACCCACGGGGACAGGCGGTCAGCCCCAGCATTTT

j_call: TRBJ2-1
d_call: -
v_call: TRBV6-1
clone_size: -
cdr3_aa: CASSDRIKQFF
cdr3_nt: TGTGCCAGCAGTGACAGAATAAAGCAGTTCTTC

j_call: TRBJ1-4
d_call: -
v_call: TRBV5-4
clone_size: -
cdr3_aa: CASSLYREGEKLFF
cdr3_nt: TGTGCCAGCAGCTTGTACAGGGAAGGTGAAAAACTGTTTTTT

j_call: TRBJ1-1
d_call: -
v_call: TRBV7-9
clone_size: few
cdr3_aa: CASSPSNTEAFF
cdr3_nt: TGTGCCAGCAGCCCGTCGAACACTGAAGCTTTCTTT

j_call: TRBJ2-3
d_call: -
v_call: TRBV13
clone_size: -
cdr3_aa: CASSPLSLRGRDTQYF
cdr3_nt: TGTGCCAGCAGCCCCCTTTCACTCAGGGGCCGTGATACGCAGTATTTT

j_call: TRBJ1-1
d_call: -
v_call: TRBV7-9
clone_size: -
cdr3_aa: CASSRPEGATEAFF
cdr3_nt: TGTGCCAGCAGCAGGCCCGAAGGAGCCACTGAAGCTTTCTTT

j_call: TRBJ1-2
d_call: -
v_call: TRBV12-5
clone_size: -
cdr3_aa: CASGPDMADGYTF
cdr3_nt: TGTGCTAGTGGCCCCGACATGGCCGATGGCTACACCTTC

j_call: TRBJ1-2
d_call: -
v_call: TRBV6-6
clone_size: -
cdr3_aa: CASSYSTNYGYTF
cdr3_nt: TGTGCCAGCAGTTATTCCACTAACTATGGCTACACCTTC

j_call: TRBJ2-7
d_call: TRBD1
v_call: TRBV10-1
clone_size: -
cdr3_aa: CAIIPGQPYEQYF
cdr3_nt: TGCGCCATCATACCGGGACAGCCTTACGAGCAGTACTTC

j_call: TRBJ2-3
d_call: TRBD1
v_call: TRBV15
clone_size: -
cdr3_aa: CATSRDWGQNTDTQYF
cdr3_nt: TGTGCCACCAGCAGAGACTGGGGACAGAACACAGATACGCAGTATTTT

j_call: TRBJ1-3
d_call: -
v_call: TRBV3-1/TRBV3-2
clone_size: -
cdr3_aa: CASSQEGLGNTIYF
cdr3_nt: TGTGCCAGCAGCCAAGAGGGACTTGGAAACACCATATATTTT

j_call: TRBJ1-1
d_call: TRBD1
v_call: TRBV6-5
clone_size: -
cdr3_aa: CASSPTGTGDAFF
cdr3_nt: TGTGCCAGCAGCCCGACCGGGACAGGGGATGCTTTCTTT

j_call: TRBJ1-4
d_call: TRBD1
v_call: TRBV7-9
clone_size: -
cdr3_aa: CASSVDRGLNEKLFF
cdr3_nt: TGTGCCAGCAGCGTAGACAGGGGACTTAATGAAAAACTGTTTTTT

j_call: TRBJ1-1
d_call: TRBD1
v_call: TRBV18
clone_size: -
cdr3_aa: CASSPVIQGARTEAFF
cdr3_nt: TGTGCCAGCTCACCAGTCATACAGGGGGCCAGAACTGAAGCTTTCTTT

j_call: TRBJ1-4
d_call: -
v_call: TRBV5-1
clone_size: once
cdr3_aa: CASSLAAGNEKLFF
cdr3_nt: TGCGCCAGCAGCTTGGCCGCTGGCAATGAAAAACTGTTTTTT

j_call: TRBJ1-2
d_call: TRBD1
v_call: TRBV11-2
clone_size: -
cdr3_aa: CASSVDRGHGYTF
cdr3_nt: TGTGCCAGCAGCGTGGACAGGGGCCATGGCTACACCTTC

j_call: TRBJ1-1
d_call: -
v_call: TRBV7-6
clone_size: -
cdr3_aa: CASSLRVAANTEAFF
cdr3_nt: TGTGCCAGCAGCTTGCGTGTCGCGGCGAACACTGAAGCTTTCTTT

j_call: TRBJ2-1
d_call: TRBD2
v_call: TRBV5-8
clone_size: -
cdr3_aa: CASSFMRGIEYNEQFF
cdr3_nt: TGTGCCAGCAGCTTCATGCGGGGGATAGAGTACAATGAGCAGTTCTTC

j_call: TRBJ1-2
d_call: -
v_call: TRBV30
clone_size: -
cdr3_aa: CAWTVGQWGGYTF
cdr3_nt: TGTGCCTGGACCGTCGGGCAGTGGGGCGGCTACACCTTC

j_call: TRBJ2-1
d_call: TRBD1
v_call: TRBV5-4
clone_size: few
cdr3_aa: CASSGGTGTFEQFF
cdr3_nt: TGTGCCAGCAGCGGGGGGACAGGGACCTTTGAGCAGTTCTTC